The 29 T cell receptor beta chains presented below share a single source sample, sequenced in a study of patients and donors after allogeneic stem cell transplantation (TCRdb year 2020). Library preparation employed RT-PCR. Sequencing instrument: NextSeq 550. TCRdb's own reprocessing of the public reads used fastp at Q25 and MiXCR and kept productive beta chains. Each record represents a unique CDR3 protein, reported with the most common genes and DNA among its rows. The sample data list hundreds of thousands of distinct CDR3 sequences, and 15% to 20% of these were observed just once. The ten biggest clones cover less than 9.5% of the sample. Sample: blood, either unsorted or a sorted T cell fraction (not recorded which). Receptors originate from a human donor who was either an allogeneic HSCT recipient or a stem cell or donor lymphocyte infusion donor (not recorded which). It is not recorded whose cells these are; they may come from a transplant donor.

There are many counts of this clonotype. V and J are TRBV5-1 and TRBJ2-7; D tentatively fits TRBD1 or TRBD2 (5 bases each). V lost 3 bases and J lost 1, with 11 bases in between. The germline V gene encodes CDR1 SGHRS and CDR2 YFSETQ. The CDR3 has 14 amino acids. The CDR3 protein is CASSWGPSSYEQYF. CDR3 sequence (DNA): TGCGCCAGCAGCTGGGGACCGTCTTCCTACGAGCAGTACTTC.

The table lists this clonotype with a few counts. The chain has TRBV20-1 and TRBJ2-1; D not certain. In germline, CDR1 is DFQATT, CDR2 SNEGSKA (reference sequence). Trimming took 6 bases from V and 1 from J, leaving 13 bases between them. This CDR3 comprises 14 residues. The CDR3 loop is CSANGVKSYNEQFF. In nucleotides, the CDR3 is TGCAGTGCCAACGGCGTGAAATCCTACAATGAGCAGTTCTTC.

The chain's CDR3 is CASRQGRGGETQYF. CDR3 sequence (DNA): TGCGCCAGTCGACAGGGGAGGGGAGGAGAGACCCAGTACTTC. The V gene is TRBV5-1, the J gene TRBJ2-5; D is possibly TRBD1 (8 bases). V lost 8 bases, J lost 4 bases, and 18 bases lay in between. The CDR3 consists of 14 residues. Per the germline V gene, CDR1 is SGHRS and CDR2 is YFSETQ.

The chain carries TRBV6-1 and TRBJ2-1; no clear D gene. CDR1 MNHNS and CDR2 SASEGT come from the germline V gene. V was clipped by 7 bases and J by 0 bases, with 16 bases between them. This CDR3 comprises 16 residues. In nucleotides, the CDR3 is TGTGCCAGCACCAAAACCCCCGTAAGCTCCTACAATGAGCAGTTCTTC. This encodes CASTKTPVSSYNEQFF.

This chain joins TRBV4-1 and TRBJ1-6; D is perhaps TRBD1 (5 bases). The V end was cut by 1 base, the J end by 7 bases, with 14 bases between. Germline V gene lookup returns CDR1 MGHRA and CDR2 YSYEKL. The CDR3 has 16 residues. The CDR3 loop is CASSQVSGARNSPLHF. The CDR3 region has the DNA TGCGCCAGCAGCCAAGTTTCTGGGGCACGAAATTCACCCCTCCACTTT.

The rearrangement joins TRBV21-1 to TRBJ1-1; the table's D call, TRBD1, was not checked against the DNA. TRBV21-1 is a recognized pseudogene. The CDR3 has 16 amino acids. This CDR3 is CASSKAWGARSTEAFF. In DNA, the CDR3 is TGTGCCAGCAGCAAAGCGTGGGGGGCTCGCAGCACTGAAGCTTTCTTT.

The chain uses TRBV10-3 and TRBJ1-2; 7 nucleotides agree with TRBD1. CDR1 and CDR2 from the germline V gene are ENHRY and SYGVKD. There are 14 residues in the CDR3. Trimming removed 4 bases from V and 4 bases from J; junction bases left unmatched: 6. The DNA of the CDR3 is TGTGCCATCAGTGGCTCTGGACAGGCCTATGGCTACACCTTC. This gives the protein CAISGSGQAYGYTF.

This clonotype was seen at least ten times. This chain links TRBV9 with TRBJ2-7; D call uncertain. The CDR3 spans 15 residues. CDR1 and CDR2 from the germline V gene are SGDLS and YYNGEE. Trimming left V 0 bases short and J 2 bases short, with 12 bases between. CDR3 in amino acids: CASSVEARWTYEQYF. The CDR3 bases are TGTGCCAGCAGCGTAGAGGCAAGGTGGACCTACGAGCAGTACTTC.

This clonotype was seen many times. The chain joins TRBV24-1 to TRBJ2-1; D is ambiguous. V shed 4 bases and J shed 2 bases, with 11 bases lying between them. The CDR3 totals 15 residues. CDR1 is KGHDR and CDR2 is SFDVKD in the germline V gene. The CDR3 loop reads CATSDPIGPYNEQFF. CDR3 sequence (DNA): TGTGCCACCAGTGACCCGATCGGACCCTACAATGAGCAGTTCTTC.

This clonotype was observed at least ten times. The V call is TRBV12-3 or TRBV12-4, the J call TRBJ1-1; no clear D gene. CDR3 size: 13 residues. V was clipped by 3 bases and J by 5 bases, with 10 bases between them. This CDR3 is CASSLFVGTEAFF. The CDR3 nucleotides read TGTGCCAGCAGTTTGTTCGTGGGGACTGAAGCTTTCTTT.

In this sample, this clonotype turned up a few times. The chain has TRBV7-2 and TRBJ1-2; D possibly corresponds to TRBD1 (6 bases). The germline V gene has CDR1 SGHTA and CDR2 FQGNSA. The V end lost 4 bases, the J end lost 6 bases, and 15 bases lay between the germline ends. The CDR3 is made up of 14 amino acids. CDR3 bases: TGTGCCAGCAGCTCAGTAGGCAGGGGACATGGCTACACCTTC. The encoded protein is CASSSVGRGHGYTF.

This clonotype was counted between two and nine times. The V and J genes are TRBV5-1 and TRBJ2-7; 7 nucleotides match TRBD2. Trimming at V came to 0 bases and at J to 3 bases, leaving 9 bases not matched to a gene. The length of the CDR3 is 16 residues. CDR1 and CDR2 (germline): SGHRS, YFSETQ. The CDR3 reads CASSLELAIANYEQYF. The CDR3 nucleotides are TGCGCCAGCAGCTTGGAACTAGCGATTGCTAACTACGAGCAGTACTTC. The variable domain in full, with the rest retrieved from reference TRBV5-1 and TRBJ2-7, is KAGVTQTPRYLIKTRGQQVTLSCSPISGHRSVSWYQQTPGQGLQFLFEYFSETQRNKGNFPGRFSGRQFSNSRSEMNVSTLELGDSALYLCASSLELAIANYEQYFGPGTRLTVT.

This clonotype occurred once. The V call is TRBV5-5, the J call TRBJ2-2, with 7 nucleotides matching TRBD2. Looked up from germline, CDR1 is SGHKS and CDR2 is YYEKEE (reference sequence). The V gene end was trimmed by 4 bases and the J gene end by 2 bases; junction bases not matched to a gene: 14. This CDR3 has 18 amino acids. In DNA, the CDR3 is TGTGCCAGCAGCACGCCGGGACTACATACATTTAACACCGGGGAGCTGTTTTTT. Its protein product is CASSTPGLHTFNTGELFF.

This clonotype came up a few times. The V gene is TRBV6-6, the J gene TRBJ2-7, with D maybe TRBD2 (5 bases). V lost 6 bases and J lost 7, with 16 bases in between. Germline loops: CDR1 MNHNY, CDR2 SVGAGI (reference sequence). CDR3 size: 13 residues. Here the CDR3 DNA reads TGTGCCAGCAGCCCCCGTTCCCCGGGAGAGCAGTACTTC. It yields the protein CASSPRSPGEQYF.

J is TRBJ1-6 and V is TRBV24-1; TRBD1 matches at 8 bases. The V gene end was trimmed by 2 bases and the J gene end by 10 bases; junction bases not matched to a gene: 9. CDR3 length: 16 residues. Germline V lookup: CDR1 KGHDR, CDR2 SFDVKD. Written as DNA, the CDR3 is TGTGCCACCAGTGATTGGGACAGGCCTACTGAGTCACCCCTCCACTTT. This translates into CATSDWDRPTESPLHF.

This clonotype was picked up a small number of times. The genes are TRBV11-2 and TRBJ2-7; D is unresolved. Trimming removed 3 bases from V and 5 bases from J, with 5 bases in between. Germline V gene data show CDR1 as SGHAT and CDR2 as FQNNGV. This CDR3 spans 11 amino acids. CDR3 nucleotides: TGTGCCAGCAGCTTGGTCCACGAGCAGTACTTC. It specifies CASSLVHEQYF.

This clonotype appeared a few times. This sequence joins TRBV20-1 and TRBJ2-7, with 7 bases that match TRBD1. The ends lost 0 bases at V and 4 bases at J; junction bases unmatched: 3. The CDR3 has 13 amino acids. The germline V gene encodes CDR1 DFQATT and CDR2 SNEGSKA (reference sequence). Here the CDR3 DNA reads TGCAGTGCTAGAGACGACAGGGTTTACGAGCAGTACTTC. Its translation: CSARDDRVYEQYF.

The CDR3 nucleotides are TGCGCCAGCCAGAGACAGGGGACCACCGGGGAGCTGTTTTTT. This translates into CASQRQGTTGELFF. V is TRBV5-1 and J is TRBJ2-2; the match to TRBD1 covers 8 bases. CDR1 and CDR2 (germline): SGHRS, YFSETQ. The CDR3 covers 14 residues. V dropped 7 bases and J dropped 4; count of bases not matched to a gene: 6.

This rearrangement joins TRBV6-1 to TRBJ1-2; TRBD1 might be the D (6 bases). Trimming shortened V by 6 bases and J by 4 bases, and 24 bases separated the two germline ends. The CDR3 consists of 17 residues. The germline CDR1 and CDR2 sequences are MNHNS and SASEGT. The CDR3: CASSHGVRGERGYGYTF. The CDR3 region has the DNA TGTGCCAGCAGCCACGGGGTCAGGGGAGAGAGGGGCTATGGCTACACCTTC.

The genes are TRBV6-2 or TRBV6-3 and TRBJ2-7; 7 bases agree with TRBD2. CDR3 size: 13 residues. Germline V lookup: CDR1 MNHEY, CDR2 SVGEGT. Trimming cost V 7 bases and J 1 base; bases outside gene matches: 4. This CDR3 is CASISGASYEQYF. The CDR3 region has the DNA TGTGCCAGCATCAGCGGGGCGTCCTACGAGCAGTACTTC.

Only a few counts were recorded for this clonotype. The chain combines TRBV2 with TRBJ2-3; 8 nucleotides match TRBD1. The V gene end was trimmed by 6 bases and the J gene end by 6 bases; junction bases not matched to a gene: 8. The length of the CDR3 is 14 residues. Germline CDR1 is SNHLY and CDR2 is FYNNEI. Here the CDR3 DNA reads TGTGCCAGCAGGAAGGACAGGGTGGGTGATACGCAGTATTTT. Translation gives CASRKDRVGDTQYF.

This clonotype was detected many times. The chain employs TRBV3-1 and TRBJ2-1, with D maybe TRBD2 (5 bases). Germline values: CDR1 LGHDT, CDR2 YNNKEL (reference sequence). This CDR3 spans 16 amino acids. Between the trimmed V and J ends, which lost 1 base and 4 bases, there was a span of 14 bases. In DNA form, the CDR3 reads TGTGCCAGCAGCCAAGGAGGAGGAGGACCATACAATGAGCAGTTCTTC. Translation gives CASSQGGGGPYNEQFF.

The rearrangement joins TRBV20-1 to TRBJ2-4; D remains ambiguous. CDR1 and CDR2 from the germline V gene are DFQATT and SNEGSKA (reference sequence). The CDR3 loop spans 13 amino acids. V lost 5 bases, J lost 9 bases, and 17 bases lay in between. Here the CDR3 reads CSAPPNKNGIQYF. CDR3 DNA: TGCAGTGCTCCCCCAAACAAAAACGGCATTCAGTACTTC.

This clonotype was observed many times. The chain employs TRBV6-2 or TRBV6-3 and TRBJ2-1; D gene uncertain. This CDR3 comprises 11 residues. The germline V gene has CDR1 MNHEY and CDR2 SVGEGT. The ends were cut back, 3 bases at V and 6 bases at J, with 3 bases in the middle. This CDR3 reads CASSYANEQFF. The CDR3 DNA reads TGTGCCAGCAGTTATGCCAATGAGCAGTTCTTC.

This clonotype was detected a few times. CDR3 in amino acids: CASSFPGQGSYEQYF. The CDR3 nucleotides read TGTGCCAGCAGCTTCCCGGGACAGGGCTCCTACGAGCAGTACTTC. This rearrangement joins TRBV7-8 to TRBJ2-7; 9 bases agree with TRBD1. Germline V gene lookup returns CDR1 SGHVS and CDR2 FQNEAQ. Losses at the gene ends were 3 bases for V and 0 bases for J; bases not matched to a gene: 3. The CDR3 spans 15 residues.

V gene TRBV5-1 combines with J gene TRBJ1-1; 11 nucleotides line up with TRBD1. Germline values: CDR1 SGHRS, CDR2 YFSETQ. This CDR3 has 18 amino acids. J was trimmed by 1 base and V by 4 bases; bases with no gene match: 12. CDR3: CASSLHPGQGDRNTEAFF. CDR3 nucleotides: TGCGCCAGCAGCCTTCACCCGGGACAGGGGGACAGGAACACTGAAGCTTTCTTT.

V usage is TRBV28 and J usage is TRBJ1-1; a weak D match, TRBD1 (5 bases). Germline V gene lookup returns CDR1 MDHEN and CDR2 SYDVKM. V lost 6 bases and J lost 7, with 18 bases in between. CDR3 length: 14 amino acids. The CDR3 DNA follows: TGTGCCAGCAGACGGGGGTGGGACTCTCGTGAAGCTTTCTTT. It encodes CASRRGWDSREAFF. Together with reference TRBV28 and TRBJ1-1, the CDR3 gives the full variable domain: DVKVTQSSRYLVKRTGEKVFLECVQDMDHENMFWYRQDPGLGLRLIYFSYDVKMKEKGDIPEGYSVSREKKERFSLILESASTNQTSMYLCASRRGWDSREAFFGQGTRLTVV.

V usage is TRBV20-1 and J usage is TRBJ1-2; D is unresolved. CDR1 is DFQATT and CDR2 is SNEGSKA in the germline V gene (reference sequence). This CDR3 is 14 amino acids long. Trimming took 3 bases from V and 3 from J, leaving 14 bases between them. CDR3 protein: CSASWGPGDYGYTF. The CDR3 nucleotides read TGCAGTGCTAGCTGGGGTCCCGGGGACTATGGCTACACCTTC.

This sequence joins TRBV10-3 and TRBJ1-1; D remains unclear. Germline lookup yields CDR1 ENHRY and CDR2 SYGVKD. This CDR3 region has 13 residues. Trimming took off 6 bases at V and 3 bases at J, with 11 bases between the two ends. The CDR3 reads CAIRIYRDTEAFF. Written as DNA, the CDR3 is TGTGCCATCAGGATTTACAGAGACACTGAAGCTTTCTTT.